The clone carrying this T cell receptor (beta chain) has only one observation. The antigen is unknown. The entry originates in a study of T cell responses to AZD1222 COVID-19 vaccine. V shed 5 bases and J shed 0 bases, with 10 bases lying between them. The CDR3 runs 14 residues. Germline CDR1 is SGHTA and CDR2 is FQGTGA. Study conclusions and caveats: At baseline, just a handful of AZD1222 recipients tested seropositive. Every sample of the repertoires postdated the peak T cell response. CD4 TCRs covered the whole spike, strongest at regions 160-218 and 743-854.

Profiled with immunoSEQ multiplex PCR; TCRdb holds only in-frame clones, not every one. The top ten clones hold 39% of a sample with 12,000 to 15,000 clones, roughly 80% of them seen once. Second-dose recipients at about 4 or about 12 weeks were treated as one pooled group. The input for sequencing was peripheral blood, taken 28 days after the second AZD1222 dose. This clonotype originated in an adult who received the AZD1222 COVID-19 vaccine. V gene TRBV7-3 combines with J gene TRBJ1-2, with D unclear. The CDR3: CASSPGSANYGYTF. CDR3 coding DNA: TGTGCCAGCAGCCCGGGGTCAGCTAACTATGGCTACACCTTC. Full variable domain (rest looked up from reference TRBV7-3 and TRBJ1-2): GAGVSQTPSNKVTEKGKYVELRCDPISGHTALYWYRQSLGQGPEFLIYFQGTGAADDSGLPNDRFFAVRPEGSVSTLKIQRTERGDSAVYLCASSPGSANYGYTFGSGTRLTVV.